These 10 T cell receptor beta chains came from one sample sequenced in a study of shared clonotypes between healthy human individuals. CD45RO-negative cells were positively selected for CCR7, leaving out terminally differentiated effector memory CD45RA+ cells. Clones were sequenced by immunoSEQ multiplex PCR, and TCRdb holds only the in-frame ones, with some missing. The sample holds 1.5 million to 2.5 million clones; about 95% are singletons and the top ten take 1.2%. The specimen was naive CD8+ T cells sorted from blood. The receptor source for this set is a man aged 18 to 30 in good health.

The chain uses TRBV5-6 and TRBJ2-7; D may be TRBD1 or TRBD2 (6 bases each). V was trimmed by 4 bases and J by 5 bases, leaving 13 bases between them. The CDR3 extends over 13 amino acids. Germline loops: CDR1 SGHDT, CDR2 YYEEEE. As DNA, the CDR3 is TGTGCCAGCAGCCTAGGGGGGTTGGACGAGCAGTACTTC. It codes for CASSLGGLDEQYF. Full variable domain (remainder filled in from reference TRBV5-6 and TRBJ2-7): DAGVTQSPTHLIKTRGQQVTLRCSPKSGHDTVSWYQQALGQGPQFIFQYYEEEERQRGNFPDRFSGHQFPNYSSELNVNALLLGDSALYLCASSLGGLDEQYFGPGTRLTVT.

The chain joins TRBV2 to TRBJ1-2, with D perhaps TRBD1 (5 bases). The V gene's germline CDR1 is SNHLY and CDR2 FYNNEI. Trimming cost V 2 bases and J 3 bases, with 7 bases left between them. The CDR3 sequence is 13 residues long. CDR3 nucleotides: TGTGCCAGCAGTGAAACGGGGGACTATGGCTACACCTTC. The encoded protein is CASSETGDYGYTF.

This clone has only one observation. The chain has TRBV7-2 and TRBJ2-3; the match to TRBD2 covers 9 bases. The CDR3 consists of 15 residues. Trimming cost V 5 bases and J 0 bases; bases outside gene matches: 3. CDR1 and CDR2 (germline): SGHTA, FQGNSA. The CDR3 DNA is TGTGCCAGCAGCACCGGGACTAGCAGCACAGATACGCAGTATTTT. Protein: CASSTGTSSTDTQYF.

The chain has TRBV7-2 and TRBJ1-1; possible D gene TRBD1, 5 bases. Germline V gene lookup returns CDR1 SGHTA and CDR2 FQGNSA. This CDR3 has 12 amino acids. V lost 3 bases to trimming and J lost 4 bases, with 6 bases between them. DNA for the CDR3: TGTGCCAGCAGCTTCCAGGGCACTGAAGCTTTCTTT. Encoded protein: CASSFQGTEAFF.

The genes are TRBV7-6 and TRBJ1-5; D unresolved. The germline V gene encodes CDR1 SGHVS and CDR2 FNYEAQ. The ends were cut back, 3 bases at V and 4 bases at J, with 7 bases in the middle. The length of the CDR3 is 13 residues. The CDR3 DNA reads TGTGCCAGCAGCTTCGGCAGGAATCAGCCCCAGCATTTT. This sequence encodes CASSFGRNQPQHF.

The chain has TRBV4-1 and TRBJ1-2; TRBD1 matches at 7 bases. The CDR3 spans 16 residues. CDR1 is MGHRA, CDR2 YSYEKL, per germline. Trimming took 1 base from V and 5 from J; bases not matched to a gene: 10. The CDR3 here is CASSQGPTGSIYGYTF. As DNA, the CDR3 is TGCGCCAGCAGCCAAGGTCCGACAGGGAGTATATATGGCTACACCTTC.

V gene TRBV27 combines with J gene TRBJ2-3, with D perhaps matching TRBD1 or TRBD2 (6 bases each). The CDR3 spans 13 residues. Germline lookup yields CDR1 MNHEY and CDR2 SMNVEV (reference sequence). V shed 6 bases and J shed 3 bases, with 10 bases lying between them. The CDR3 DNA sequence: TGTGCCAGCAGCGGAGGGGGGACAGATACGCAGTATTTT. As protein: CASSGGGTDTQYF.

The chain employs TRBV27 and TRBJ2-1; D assignment may be TRBD1 or TRBD2 (6 bases each). CDR3 length: 14 residues. Germline V gives CDR1 MNHEY, CDR2 SMNVEV (reference sequence). Trimming left V 4 bases short and J 9 bases short, with 16 bases between. The CDR3 reads CASSSQLGGGEQFF. The DNA of the CDR3 is TGTGCCAGCAGTTCTCAGTTAGGGGGAGGTGAGCAGTTCTTC.

V gene TRBV2 combines with J gene TRBJ2-1; 7 positions match TRBD1. CDR1 is SNHLY, CDR2 FYNNEI, per germline. The CDR3 sequence is 15 residues long. With V trimmed by 6 bases and J by 2 bases, 7 bases remained unmatched. As DNA, the CDR3 is TGTGCCAGCAGCCTAGGACAGGTAACCTACAATGAGCAGTTCTTC. This sequence encodes CASSLGQVTYNEQFF.

The chain couples TRBV5-5 to TRBJ2-7, with TRBD2 matching 9 bases. The CDR3 length is 18 residues. V lost 2 bases to trimming and J lost 3 bases; unmatched junction nucleotides: 15. The V gene's germline CDR1 is SGHKS and CDR2 YYEKEE (reference sequence). The CDR3 loop is CASSLSREGGKGFYEQYF. CDR3 nucleotides: TGTGCCAGCAGCTTATCGCGGGAGGGTGGTAAAGGATTCTACGAGCAGTACTTC. Complete variable domain (other parts from reference TRBV5-5 and TRBJ2-7): DAGVTQSPTHLIKTRGQQVTLRCSPISGHKSVSWYQQVLGQGPQFIFQYYEKEERGRGNFPDRFSARQFPNYSSELNVNALLLGDSALYLCASSLSREGGKGFYEQYFGPGTRLTVT.